The following is a T cell receptor (beta chain) sequence with its context. The sample originates from a study of T cell repertoires in cytomegalovirus infection. TCRdb re-analysed the reads in MiXCR, keeping a single row per CDR3 protein. The sample includes a few hundred thousand distinct CDR3 sequences, approximately 15% of them seen just once. V shed 8 bases and J 1 base; nucleotides not matched to a gene: 1. Germline CDR1 SEHNR, CDR2 FQNEAQ (reference sequence). The CDR3 spans 14 residues. This clonotype was sampled from a human donor in good health (CMV status not recorded). Some clones in this sample may be carry-over from other donors' samples. The sample was CD8+ T cells from PBMCs. The chain recombines TRBV7-9 with TRBJ1-5; the match to TRBD1 covers 11 bases. The CDR3 sequence is CASGQGASNQPQHF. The DNA for the CDR3 is TGTGCCAGCGGACAGGGGGCCAGCAATCAGCCCCAGCATTTT.